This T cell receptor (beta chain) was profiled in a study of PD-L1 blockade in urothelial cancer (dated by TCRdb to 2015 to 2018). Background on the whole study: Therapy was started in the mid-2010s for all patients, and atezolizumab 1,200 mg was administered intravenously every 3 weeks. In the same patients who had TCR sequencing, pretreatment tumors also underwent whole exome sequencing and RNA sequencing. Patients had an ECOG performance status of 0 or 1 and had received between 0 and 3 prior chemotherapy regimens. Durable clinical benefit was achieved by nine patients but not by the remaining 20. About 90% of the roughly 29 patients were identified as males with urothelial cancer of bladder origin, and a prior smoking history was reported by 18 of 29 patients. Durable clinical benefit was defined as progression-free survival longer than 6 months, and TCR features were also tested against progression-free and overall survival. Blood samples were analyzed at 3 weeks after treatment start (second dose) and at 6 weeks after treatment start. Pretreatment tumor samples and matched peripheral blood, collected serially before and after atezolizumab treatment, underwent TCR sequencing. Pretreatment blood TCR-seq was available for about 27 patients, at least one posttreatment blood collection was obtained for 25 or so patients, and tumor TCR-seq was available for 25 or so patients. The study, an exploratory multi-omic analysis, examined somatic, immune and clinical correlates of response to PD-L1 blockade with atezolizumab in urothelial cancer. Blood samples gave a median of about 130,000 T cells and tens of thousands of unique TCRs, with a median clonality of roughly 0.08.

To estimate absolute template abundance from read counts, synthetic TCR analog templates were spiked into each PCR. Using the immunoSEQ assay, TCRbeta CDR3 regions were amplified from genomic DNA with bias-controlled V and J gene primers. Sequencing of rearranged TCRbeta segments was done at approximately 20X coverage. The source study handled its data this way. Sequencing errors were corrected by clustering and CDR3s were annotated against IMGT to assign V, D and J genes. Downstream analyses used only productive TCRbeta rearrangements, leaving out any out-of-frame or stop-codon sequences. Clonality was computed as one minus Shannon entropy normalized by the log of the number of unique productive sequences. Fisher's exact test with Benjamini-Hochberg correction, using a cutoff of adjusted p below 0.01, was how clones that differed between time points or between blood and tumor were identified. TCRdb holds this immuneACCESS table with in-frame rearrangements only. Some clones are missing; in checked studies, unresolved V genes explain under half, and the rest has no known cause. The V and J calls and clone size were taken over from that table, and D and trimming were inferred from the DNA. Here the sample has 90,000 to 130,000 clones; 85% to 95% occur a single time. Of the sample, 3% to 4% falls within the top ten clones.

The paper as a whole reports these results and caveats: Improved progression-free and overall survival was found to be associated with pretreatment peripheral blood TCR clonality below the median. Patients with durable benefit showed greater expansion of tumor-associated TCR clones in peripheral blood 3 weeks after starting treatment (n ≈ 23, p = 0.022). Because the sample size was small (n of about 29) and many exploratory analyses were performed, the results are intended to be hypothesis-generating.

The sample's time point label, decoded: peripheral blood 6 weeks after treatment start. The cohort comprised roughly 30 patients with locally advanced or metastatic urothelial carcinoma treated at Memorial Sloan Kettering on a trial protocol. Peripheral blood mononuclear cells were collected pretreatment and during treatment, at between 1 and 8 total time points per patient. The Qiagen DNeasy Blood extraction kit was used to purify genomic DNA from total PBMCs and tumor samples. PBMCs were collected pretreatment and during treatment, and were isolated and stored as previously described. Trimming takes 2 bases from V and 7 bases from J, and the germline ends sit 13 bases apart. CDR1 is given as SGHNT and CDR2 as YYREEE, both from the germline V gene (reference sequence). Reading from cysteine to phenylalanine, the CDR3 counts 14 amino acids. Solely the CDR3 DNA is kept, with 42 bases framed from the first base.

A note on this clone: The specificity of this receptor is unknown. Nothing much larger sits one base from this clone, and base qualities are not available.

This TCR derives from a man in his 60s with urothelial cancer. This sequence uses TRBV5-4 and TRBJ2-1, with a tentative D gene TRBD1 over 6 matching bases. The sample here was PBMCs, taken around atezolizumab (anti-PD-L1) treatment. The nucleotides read TGTGCCAGCAGCTTTGTGGGGGCTGGGAATGAGCAGTTCTTC. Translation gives CASSFVGAGNEQFF.